Below, 22 T cell receptor beta chains from the same sample are listed, as sequenced in a study of molecular identifiers for immune sequencing clone quantification. In TCRdb, the PCR reads were re-called with MiXCR into one record per CDR3 protein. Of around 480,000 distinct CDR3 sequences in the sample, about 20% were seen once. Sequencing was done on a sample of naive CD8+ T cells from blood, with Jurkat cell RNA spiked in. Subset noted: FACS-sorted CD8+CD4-CCR7+CD45RA+ naive T cells. The receptors here all came from a human donor in good health. Some libraries in this study had Jurkat cell RNA spiked in.

Comment on this clonotype: This may come from a read error, since a much larger clone is one base off. The missing conserved phenylalanine or tryptophan at the end of this CDR3 makes a read error likely. This chain connects TRBV3-1 to TRBJ1-1; possibly TRBD1 for D (5 bases). The CDR3 contains 15 residues. Trimming stripped 2 bases from V and 5 bases from J, with 15 bases between. The germline V gene encodes CDR1 LGHDT and CDR2 YNNKEL (reference sequence). CDR3: CASSQPGRGRTEAFS. The CDR3, as DNA: TGTGCCAGCAGCCAACCTGGTAGGGGTCGGACTGAAGCTTTCTCT.

On this clonotype itself: The junction and the germline gene differ at one end; a read error may be behind it. The genes are TRBV29-1 and TRBJ2-2, with D perhaps matching TRBD1 (5 bases). CDR3 length: 13 amino acids. Germline loops: CDR1 SQVTM, CDR2 ANQGSEA. The CDR3 nucleotides are TGCAGTGTTGAAGGGGTTTTGACCGGGGAGCTGTTTTTT. It codes for CSVEGVLTGELFF.

Comments on this clonotype: At one of its ends the junction is not consistent with the germline gene, which may arise from a read error. The chain employs TRBV20-1 and TRBJ2-1; 8 positions match TRBD1. This CDR3 has 14 amino acids. Germline V gene data show CDR1 as DFQATT and CDR2 as SNEGSKA (reference sequence). CDR3 nucleotide sequence: TGCGGTGCTAGGACAGGGCGCTCCTACAATGAGCAGTTCTTC. Translation: CGARTGRSYNEQFF.

In its sample, this clonotype was seen many times. The J gene is TRBJ2-3, the V gene TRBV4-3; a possible D gene is TRBD2 (6 bases). Germline values: CDR1 LGHNA, CDR2 YSLEER. V was pared by 3 bases and J by 5 bases, with 18 bases between. CDR3 length: 16 residues. CDR3 coding DNA: TGCGCCAGCAGCCAGAGTTGGGGTTTGGGGGGAGATACGCAGTATTTT. Encoded protein: CASSQSWGLGGDTQYF.

This clonotype was recorded many times. The chain carries TRBV11-2 and TRBJ1-5; the D is unclear. This CDR3 spans 17 amino acids. V dropped 5 bases and J dropped 4 bases, with 21 bases sitting between them. Germline V lookup: CDR1 SGHAT, CDR2 FQNNGV. DNA for the CDR3: TGTGCCAGCAGCCCAGGTCCGGGCCAGGCAGTAAATCAGCCCCAGCATTTT. Translation gives CASSPGPGQAVNQPQHF.

This clonotype has ten or more counts. The chain recombines TRBV29-1 with TRBJ2-3, with a tentative D call TRBD2 (6 bases). Trimming removed 3 bases at V and 0 bases at J, with 10 bases between. The CDR3 covers 14 residues. The germline V gene has CDR1 SQVTM and CDR2 ANQGSEA. Here the CDR3 reads CSVDAGPSTDTQYF. In DNA, the CDR3 is TGCAGCGTTGACGCGGGGCCTAGCACAGATACGCAGTATTTT.

This clonotype has only a few counts. The chain couples TRBV7-9 to TRBJ1-1; 11 bases align to TRBD1. From germline, CDR1 is SEHNR and CDR2 FQNEAQ (reference sequence). The CDR3 extends over 15 amino acids. Trimming removed 5 bases from V and 0 bases from J; junction bases left unmatched: 2. The CDR3 bases are TGTGCCAGCAGCGGGGGACAGGGGGTGAACACTGAAGCTTTCTTT. It specifies CASSGGQGVNTEAFF.

Many counts were recorded for this clonotype. The chain links TRBV4-2 to TRBJ2-7; 8 positions match TRBD2. The CDR3 runs to 15 residues. Trimming took 0 bases from V and 6 from J; bases not matched to a gene: 7. The germline V gene has CDR1 LGHNA and CDR2 YNFKEQ. Here the CDR3 DNA reads TGTGCCAGCAGCCAAGACCCCGGACTAGCAGTCGAGCAGTACTTC. This translates into CASSQDPGLAVEQYF.

The rearrangement uses TRBV7-9 and TRBJ2-7, with 7 bases fitting TRBD2. Germline loops: CDR1 SEHNR, CDR2 FQNEAQ (reference sequence). The V segment lost 1 base and the J segment 0 bases; nucleotides outside the gene matches: 6. The CDR3 has 16 amino acids. CDR3 sequence reads: CASSLVLAEVSYEQYF. Written as DNA, the CDR3 is TGTGCCAGCAGCTTAGTCCTAGCGGAAGTCTCCTACGAGCAGTACTTC.

This clonotype was counted between two and nine times. This sequence joins TRBV29-1 and TRBJ1-4; D is perhaps TRBD1 (5 bases). Trimming shortened V by 5 bases and J by 4 bases, and 14 bases separated the two germline ends. CDR3 size: 14 residues. CDR1 and CDR2 (germline): SQVTM, ANQGSEA. The CDR3 protein is CSVLDRVYNEKLFF. In DNA form, the CDR3 reads TGCAGCGTTTTAGACAGAGTCTATAATGAAAAACTGTTTTTT.

This clonotype was counted between two and nine times. V is TRBV6-2 or TRBV6-3 and J is TRBJ2-7; TRBD2 agrees at 12 bases. The CDR3 has 16 amino acids. The junction had 7 bases not matched to a gene; V was cut back by 5 bases and J by 2 bases. Germline V lookup: CDR1 MNHEY, CDR2 SVGEGT. The CDR3 DNA reads TGTGCCAGCAGTCCTACAAGACTAGCGGGGGCCTACGAGCAGTACTTC. Translation: CASSPTRLAGAYEQYF.

The chain has TRBV30 and TRBJ2-2; D is unresolved. V lost 0 bases to trimming and J lost 4 bases, with 6 bases between them. The CDR3 is made up of 13 amino acids. Germline V gives CDR1 GTSNPN, CDR2 SVGIG (reference sequence). The CDR3 nucleotides read TGTGCCTGGAGTGTATGGGGCACCGGGGAGCTGTTTTTT. Translating gives CAWSVWGTGELFF.

This clonotype has at least ten counts. This chain connects TRBV13 to TRBJ2-3; 13 nucleotides match TRBD2. This CDR3 is built from 17 residues. CDR1 PRHDT and CDR2 FYEKMQ come from the germline V gene (reference sequence). The J segment lost 0 bases and the V segment lost 5 bases, leaving 5 bases of the junction unmatched. The CDR3 DNA reads TGTGCCAGCAGCCCCGGACTAGCGGGGGCTAGCACAGATACGCAGTATTTT. Its protein is CASSPGLAGASTDTQYF.

This clonotype was counted only a few times. The J gene is TRBJ2-1, the V gene TRBV3-1, with 8 bases that match TRBD2. The CDR3 is made up of 15 amino acids. Unmatched junction bases numbered 11, after V lost 4 bases and J lost 9 bases. CDR1 and CDR2 from the germline V gene are LGHDT and YNNKEL (reference sequence). CDR3 loop: CASSLPGLGRGEQFF. DNA of the CDR3: TGTGCCAGCAGCCTTCCGGGACTAGGACGTGGTGAGCAGTTCTTC.

CDR3 region: CASSPDRAGSTIYF. CDR3 sequence (DNA): TGTGCCAGCAGTCCCGACAGGGCTGGGAGCACCATATATTTT. The chain uses TRBV12-3 or TRBV12-4 and TRBJ1-3; 7 nucleotides agree with TRBD1. The V and J ends lost 5 bases and 9 bases, in that order; junction bases with no gene match: 10. The CDR3 runs 14 residues.

The chain uses TRBV12-3 or TRBV12-4 and TRBJ1-4; D not resolved. The V end lost 3 bases, the J end lost 4 bases, and 12 bases lay between the germline ends. The CDR3 is made up of 15 amino acids. The DNA of the CDR3 is TGTGCCAGCAGTTTCTCCCATGTGGGTAATGAAAAACTGTTTTTT. This translates into CASSFSHVGNEKLFF.

This chain links TRBV27 with TRBJ2-7, with 10 bases lining up with TRBD2. The germline V gene encodes CDR1 MNHEY and CDR2 SMNVEV (reference sequence). The length of the CDR3 is 16 residues. The V gene end was trimmed by 3 bases and the J gene end by 0 bases; junction bases not matched to a gene: 5. Here the CDR3 reads CASSFSLAGASYEQYF. The CDR3 nucleotides read TGTGCCAGCAGTTTTTCTCTAGCGGGAGCCTCCTACGAGCAGTACTTC.

This chain uses TRBV28 with TRBJ1-2; TRBD1 matches 10 bases. The J segment lost 8 bases and the V segment lost 6 bases, leaving 12 bases of the junction unmatched. The CDR3 contains 15 residues. The V gene's germline CDR1 is MDHEN and CDR2 SYDVKM. CDR3: CASSTGTGVLMGYTF. In nucleotides, the CDR3 is TGTGCCAGCAGCACCGGGACAGGGGTTCTCATGGGCTACACCTTC.

The gene calls are TRBV14 and TRBJ2-1; D may match TRBD1 or TRBD2 (5 bases each). CDR1 and CDR2 from the germline V gene are SGHDN and FVKESK. The CDR3 totals 14 residues. V gave up 5 bases and J gave up 12 bases, with 20 bases separating them. The CDR3 spells CASSLSPRGGAQFF. As DNA, the CDR3 is TGTGCCAGCAGCTTATCACCCCGGGGCGGCGCGCAGTTCTTC.

This clonotype was observed a single time. At one boundary the junction diverges from the germline segment, which might be a read error. The rearrangement links TRBV5-1 to TRBJ2-3; possibly TRBD1 or TRBD2 for D (6 bases each). The CDR3 loop spans 17 amino acids. Germline CDR1 is SGHRS and CDR2 is YFSETQ. CDR3: CASSLAMRGEGSDAQYF. As DNA, the CDR3 is TGCGCCAGCAGCTTGGCCATGAGGGGGGAAGGCTCAGATGCGCAGTATTTT.

The rearrangement uses TRBV10-3 and TRBJ1-5; D remains unclear. This CDR3 spans 16 amino acids. Trimming shortened V by 0 bases and J by 3 bases, and 12 bases separated the two germline ends. Germline V gives CDR1 ENHRY, CDR2 SYGVKD. DNA of the CDR3: TGTGCCATCAGTGAGTCGAATATCGGGCCCAATCAGCCCCAGCATTTT. The encoded protein is CAISESNIGPNQPQHF.

The sample holds many counts of this clonotype. V gene TRBV7-9 combines with J gene TRBJ1-5; D is ambiguous. CDR3 length: 13 residues. From germline, CDR1 is SEHNR and CDR2 FQNEAQ (reference sequence). Trimming took 5 bases from V and 4 from J, leaving 9 bases between them. CDR3 nucleotides: TGTGCCAGCAGCCCGACCGAAAATCAGCCCCAGCATTTT. This encodes CASSPTENQPQHF. Filled out from reference TRBV7-9 and TRBJ1-5, the complete variable domain reads DTGVSQNPRHKITKRGQNVTFRCDPISEHNRLYWYRQTLGQGPEFLTYFQNEAQLEKSRLLSDRFSAERPKGSFSTLEIQRTEQGDSAMYLCASSPTENQPQHFGDGTRLSIL.